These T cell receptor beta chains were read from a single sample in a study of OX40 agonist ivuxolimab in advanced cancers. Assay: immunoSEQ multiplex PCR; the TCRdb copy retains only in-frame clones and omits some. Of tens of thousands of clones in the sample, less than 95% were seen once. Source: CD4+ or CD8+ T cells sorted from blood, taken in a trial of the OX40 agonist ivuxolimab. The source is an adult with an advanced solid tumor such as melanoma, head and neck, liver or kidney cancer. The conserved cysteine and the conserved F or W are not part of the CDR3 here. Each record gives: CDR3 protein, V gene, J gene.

cdr3_aa: ASGPGTGYYEQY
v_call: TRBV19
j_call: TRBJ2-7

cdr3_aa: ASSQVEAGGLGNTIY
v_call: TRBV4-1
j_call: TRBJ1-3

cdr3_aa: ASSDSGGYEQY
v_call: TRBV6-4
j_call: -

cdr3_aa: ASSLTGGNTGELF
v_call: TRBV7-3
j_call: TRBJ2-2

cdr3_aa: ASSPQGYYEQY
v_call: TRBV27
j_call: -

cdr3_aa: ASSFDSSTNEKLF
v_call: TRBV7-8
j_call: TRBJ1-4

cdr3_aa: ATWAGGGYEQY
v_call: TRBV6-6
j_call: TRBJ2-7

cdr3_aa: ASSQDVDPTDEAF
v_call: TRBV4-1
j_call: TRBJ1-1

cdr3_aa: ASSNRNTEAF
v_call: TRBV19
j_call: TRBJ1-1

cdr3_aa: ASSQAGQASYEQY
v_call: TRBV4-2
j_call: TRBJ2-7

cdr3_aa: ASEYKGAGGTDTQY
v_call: TRBV2
j_call: TRBJ2-3

cdr3_aa: ASTGGHYTQY
v_call: TRBV19
j_call: TRBJ2-3

cdr3_aa: ASSLRGLGNYGYT
v_call: TRBV5-4
j_call: TRBJ1-2

cdr3_aa: ASSYLPSGSNYGYT
v_call: TRBV6-5
j_call: TRBJ1-2

cdr3_aa: ATRSRRENTDTQY
v_call: TRBV15
j_call: TRBJ2-3

cdr3_aa: SVVSPGPNYGYT
v_call: TRBV29-1
j_call: TRBJ1-2

cdr3_aa: ASSGTGVQY
v_call: TRBV5-4
j_call: TRBJ2-7

cdr3_aa: ASSSRPQNYEQY
v_call: TRBV28
j_call: TRBJ2-7

cdr3_aa: SEKTLAGEDDTQY
v_call: TRBV29-1
j_call: TRBJ2-3

cdr3_aa: ASSQGEQF
v_call: TRBV19
j_call: TRBJ2-1

cdr3_aa: ASSGSPGELF
v_call: TRBV11-2
j_call: TRBJ2-2

cdr3_aa: ASSLGLETQY
v_call: TRBV9
j_call: TRBJ2-5

cdr3_aa: ASSPELSYEQY
v_call: TRBV5-1
j_call: TRBJ2-7

cdr3_aa: ASLGQIEAF
v_call: TRBV19
j_call: TRBJ1-1

cdr3_aa: ASSRRTAYEQY
v_call: TRBV28
j_call: TRBJ2-7

cdr3_aa: ASGQGVNYGYT
v_call: TRBV28
j_call: TRBJ1-2

cdr3_aa: ASSKWDGRAGDTGELF
v_call: TRBV7-3
j_call: TRBJ2-2